The clone carrying this T cell receptor (beta chain) was seen repeatedly, ten times or more. Its antigen remains unidentified. The data originate from a study of CD8+CD57+ T cells in acquired aplastic anemia. Study-wide findings and caveats: Patients had around 30 CD8+ CDR3 sequences in common with controls (the shared set). Simpson's diversity of CD8+ cells was not significantly different in patients compared with controls.

Using genomic DNA as the template, TCR beta VDJ and CDR3 profiling was carried out. TCRdb redid the calling of the reads with MiXCR, one entry per CDR3 protein. The repertoire holds some 180,000 distinct CDR3 sequences, with less than 55% as singletons. The sequence came from a human donor in good health. Specimen: sorted CD4+, CD8+, or CD8+CD57+ T cells (not recorded which) from PBMCs.

CDR3 nucleotides: TGCAGTGCTAGTATACAGCCGAACACTGAAGCTTTCTTT. Its translation: CSASIQPNTEAFF. V is TRBV20-1 and J is TRBJ1-1; D is uncertain. V shed 3 bases and J shed 1 base, with 9 bases lying between them. This CDR3 has 13 residues. The V gene's germline CDR1 is DFQATT and CDR2 SNEGSKA (reference sequence).